These T cell receptor beta chains were read from a single sample in a study of blood T cell repertoires in COVID-19. Measured with immunoSEQ multiplex PCR; TCRdb has only the in-frame clones, and not every one. The sample holds some 74,000 clones, about 72% seen once. The sample taken for sequencing was peripheral blood. The origin of the receptors is a man aged 65-85 years with active or convalescent COVID-19. The CDR3 runs from the conserved cysteine through the conserved F or W. A D gene is named only where the DNA matches it firmly. Size values are once, few and many counts, or a class for expanded clones, and some rows have none.

j_call: TRBJ2-7; clone_size: few; v_call: TRBV7-6; d_call: -; cdr3_aa: CASSNRDNSGEQYF; cdr3_nt: TGTGCCAGCAGCAACCGGGACAACTCGGGGGAGCAGTACTTC
j_call: TRBJ1-1; clone_size: -; v_call: TRBV24-1; d_call: -; cdr3_aa: CATSDLGGLGAFF; cdr3_nt: TGTGCCACCAGTGATTTGGGTGGGCTTGGCGCTTTCTTT
j_call: TRBJ2-3; clone_size: -; v_call: TRBV7-3; d_call: -; cdr3_aa: CASSSGGFTDTQYF; cdr3_nt: TGTGCCAGCAGCTCGGGGGGCTTCACAGATACGCAGTATTTT
j_call: TRBJ2-7; clone_size: -; v_call: TRBV6-5; d_call: TRBD1; cdr3_aa: CASKGQGAQMIEQYF; cdr3_nt: TGTGCCAGCAAGGGACAGGGGGCCCAGATGATCGAGCAGTACTTC
j_call: TRBJ2-6; clone_size: -; v_call: TRBV30; d_call: -; cdr3_aa: CAWSLQVSGANVLTF; cdr3_nt: TGTGCCTGGAGTCTACAGGTCTCTGGGGCCAACGTCCTGACTTTC
j_call: TRBJ2-5; clone_size: -; v_call: TRBV13; d_call: -; cdr3_aa: CASSLRLAGETQYF; cdr3_nt: TGTGCCAGCAGCTTAAGGCTAGCCGGGGAGACCCAGTACTTC
j_call: TRBJ2-5; clone_size: few; v_call: TRBV30; d_call: TRBD2; cdr3_aa: CAWTSGVQETQYF; cdr3_nt: TGTGCCTGGACTAGCGGGGTCCAAGAGACCCAGTACTTC
j_call: TRBJ1-3; clone_size: -; v_call: TRBV3-1/TRBV3-2; d_call: -; cdr3_aa: CASSQPISDTIYF; cdr3_nt: TGTGCCAGCAGCCAACCAATCAGCGACACCATATATTTT
j_call: TRBJ2-7; clone_size: -; v_call: TRBV3-1/TRBV3-2; d_call: TRBD2; cdr3_aa: CASSHTSGITYEQYF; cdr3_nt: TGTGCCAGCAGCCACACTAGCGGTATAACCTACGAGCAGTACTTC
j_call: TRBJ1-4; clone_size: -; v_call: TRBV5-4; d_call: -; cdr3_aa: CASSLAGLGAEKLFF; cdr3_nt: TGTGCCAGCAGCTTGGCCGGTTTAGGGGCAGAAAAACTGTTTTTT
j_call: TRBJ2-1; clone_size: -; v_call: TRBV2; d_call: TRBD1; cdr3_aa: CASSESQGVYEQFF; cdr3_nt: TGTGCCAGCAGTGAAAGTCAGGGGGTATATGAGCAGTTCTTC
j_call: TRBJ1-1; clone_size: -; v_call: TRBV19; d_call: -; cdr3_aa: CASIGGLPYTEAFF; cdr3_nt: TGTGCCAGTATTGGAGGGCTGCCCTACACTGAAGCTTTCTTT
j_call: TRBJ2-2; clone_size: -; v_call: TRBV19; d_call: TRBD2; cdr3_aa: CASSIFHLAGVNTGELFF; cdr3_nt: TGTGCCAGTAGTATATTTCATTTGGCGGGGGTAAATACCGGGGAGCTGTTTTTT
j_call: TRBJ2-1; clone_size: -; v_call: TRBV28; d_call: TRBD1; cdr3_aa: CASTPGTGANEQFF; cdr3_nt: TGTGCCAGTACCCCCGGGACAGGGGCCAATGAGCAGTTCTTC
j_call: TRBJ1-1; clone_size: -; v_call: TRBV28; d_call: -; cdr3_aa: CASSSSGLDTEAFF; cdr3_nt: TGTGCCAGCAGTTCGTCAGGGTTGGACACTGAAGCTTTCTTT
j_call: TRBJ1-2; clone_size: -; v_call: TRBV24-1; d_call: -; cdr3_aa: CATSETTADNYGYTF; cdr3_nt: TGTGCCACCAGTGAGACGACAGCCGATAACTATGGCTACACCTTC
j_call: TRBJ1-1; clone_size: once; v_call: TRBV3-1/TRBV3-2; d_call: TRBD1; cdr3_aa: CASSPHIGQEGEAFF; cdr3_nt: TGTGCCAGCAGCCCCCATATCGGACAGGAAGGAGAAGCTTTCTTT
j_call: TRBJ2-3; clone_size: -; v_call: TRBV5-1; d_call: TRBD1; cdr3_aa: CASSFTGGTDTQYF; cdr3_nt: TGCGCCAGCAGCTTCACAGGGGGCACAGATACGCAGTATTTT
j_call: TRBJ1-1; clone_size: -; v_call: TRBV27; d_call: -; cdr3_aa: CASSGSYTEAFF; cdr3_nt: TGTGCCAGCAGCGGGTCTTACACTGAAGCTTTCTTT
j_call: TRBJ1-1; clone_size: -; v_call: TRBV5-4; d_call: -; cdr3_aa: CASSFGGVFAEAFF; cdr3_nt: TGTGCCAGCAGCTTTGGGGGGGTGTTCGCTGAAGCTTTCTTT
j_call: TRBJ1-1; clone_size: -; v_call: TRBV28; d_call: -; cdr3_aa: CASSFSGTEAFF; cdr3_nt: TGTGCCAGCAGTTTTTCCGGCACTGAAGCTTTCTTT
j_call: TRBJ1-3; clone_size: -; v_call: TRBV7-9; d_call: -; cdr3_aa: CASSPILGAGNTIYF; cdr3_nt: TGTGCCAGCAGCCCGATTTTGGGAGCGGGGAACACCATATATTTT
j_call: TRBJ2-3; clone_size: once; v_call: TRBV7-3; d_call: -; cdr3_aa: CASSPGSSTDTQYF; cdr3_nt: TGTGCCAGCAGCCCGGGGTCTAGCACAGATACGCAGTATTTT
j_call: TRBJ1-5; clone_size: -; v_call: TRBV29-1; d_call: -; cdr3_aa: CSVEVGLRDQPQHF; cdr3_nt: TGCAGCGTTGAGGTGGGACTGAGGGATCAGCCCCAGCATTTT
j_call: TRBJ2-3; clone_size: -; v_call: TRBV5-1; d_call: TRBD2; cdr3_aa: CASSPTTSGGPDTQYF; cdr3_nt: TGCGCCAGCAGCCCGACGACTAGCGGGGGCCCGGATACGCAGTATTTT
j_call: TRBJ2-5; clone_size: -; v_call: TRBV3-1/TRBV3-2; d_call: TRBD2; cdr3_aa: CASSQVYGGGSETQYF; cdr3_nt: TGTGCCAGCAGCCAAGTTTACGGGGGGGGGTCGGAGACCCAGTACTTC
j_call: TRBJ1-4; clone_size: -; v_call: TRBV4-1; d_call: -; cdr3_aa: CASSPRTVNNEKLFF; cdr3_nt: TGCGCCAGCAGCCCGCGGACAGTCAATAATGAAAAACTGTTTTTT
j_call: TRBJ1-4; clone_size: -; v_call: TRBV10-1; d_call: -; cdr3_aa: CASSDGVKDEKLFF; cdr3_nt: TGCGCCAGCAGTGACGGGGTAAAGGATGAAAAACTGTTTTTT
j_call: TRBJ2-7; clone_size: few; v_call: TRBV5-1; d_call: TRBD2; cdr3_aa: CASGLSGGPSSYEQYF; cdr3_nt: TGCGCCAGCGGCTTGAGCGGGGGGCCGAGCTCCTACGAGCAGTACTTC
j_call: TRBJ2-3; clone_size: -; v_call: TRBV5-4; d_call: -; cdr3_aa: CASSSARTSDTQYF; cdr3_nt: TGTGCCAGCAGCTCCGCGCGAACTTCAGATACGCAGTATTTT
j_call: TRBJ1-6; clone_size: -; v_call: TRBV11-3; d_call: TRBD1; cdr3_aa: CASRAGQGFNNSPLHF; cdr3_nt: TGTGCCAGCAGGGCCGGACAGGGTTTCAATAATTCACCCCTCCACTTT
j_call: TRBJ2-2; clone_size: -; v_call: TRBV28; d_call: TRBD1; cdr3_aa: CASSLCPGQVGYNTGELFF; cdr3_nt: TGTGCCAGCAGTTTATGCCCCGGACAGGTGGGGTACAACACCGGGGAGCTGTTTTTT
j_call: TRBJ2-1; clone_size: -; v_call: TRBV11-1; d_call: -; cdr3_aa: CASSLRGLYNEQFF; cdr3_nt: TGTGCCAGCAGCTTAAGGGGCCTCTACAATGAGCAGTTCTTC
j_call: TRBJ1-6; clone_size: -; v_call: TRBV5-1; d_call: -; cdr3_aa: CASSLEGEYNSPLHF; cdr3_nt: TGCGCCAGCAGCTTAGAAGGGGAATATAATTCACCCCTCCACTTT
j_call: TRBJ2-3; clone_size: few; v_call: TRBV4-2; d_call: -; cdr3_aa: CASSQSRDTQYF; cdr3_nt: TGTGCCAGCAGCCAGTCTCGGGATACGCAGTATTTT
j_call: TRBJ1-2; clone_size: -; v_call: TRBV28; d_call: -; cdr3_aa: CATRTGNYGYTF; cdr3_nt: TGTGCCACGAGAACAGGGAACTATGGCTACACCTTC
j_call: TRBJ2-3; clone_size: few; v_call: TRBV5-1; d_call: TRBD2; cdr3_aa: CASSLAASGYTDTQYF; cdr3_nt: TGCGCCAGCAGCTTGGCTGCTAGCGGCTACACAGATACGCAGTATTTT
j_call: TRBJ1-6; clone_size: -; v_call: TRBV30; d_call: TRBD1; cdr3_aa: CAWSVDRGNSPLHF; cdr3_nt: TGTGCCTGGAGTGTCGACAGGGGGAATTCACCCCTCCACTTT
j_call: TRBJ2-5; clone_size: -; v_call: TRBV5-1; d_call: -; cdr3_aa: CASTGGRETQYF; cdr3_nt: TGCGCCAGCACCGGAGGGAGAGAGACCCAGTACTTC
j_call: TRBJ2-7; clone_size: -; v_call: TRBV6-1; d_call: TRBD1; cdr3_aa: CASSEAGTGVYEQYF; cdr3_nt: TGTGCCAGCAGTGAAGCGGGGACAGGGGTTTACGAGCAGTACTTC
j_call: TRBJ1-1; clone_size: few; v_call: TRBV27; d_call: TRBD1; cdr3_aa: CASSPQGAVTEAFF; cdr3_nt: TGTGCCAGCAGCCCCCAGGGGGCAGTCACTGAAGCTTTCTTT
j_call: TRBJ2-3; clone_size: once; v_call: TRBV19; d_call: TRBD1; cdr3_aa: CATQDRDSTDTQYF; cdr3_nt: TGTGCCACCCAAGACAGGGATAGCACAGATACGCAGTATTTT
j_call: TRBJ1-2; clone_size: few; v_call: TRBV7-9; d_call: -; cdr3_aa: CASSRDSRYGYTF; cdr3_nt: TGTGCCAGCAGCCGGGACTCGAGGTATGGCTACACCTTC
j_call: TRBJ2-1; clone_size: -; v_call: TRBV9; d_call: TRBD1; cdr3_aa: CASSGTGFLEQFF; cdr3_nt: TGTGCCAGCAGCGGGACAGGGTTTCTTGAGCAGTTCTTC
j_call: TRBJ2-5; clone_size: -; v_call: TRBV3-1/TRBV3-2; d_call: TRBD2; cdr3_aa: CASRTERGGRETQYF; cdr3_nt: TGTGCCAGCAGAACCGAGCGGGGGGGCCGGGAGACCCAGTACTTC
j_call: TRBJ1-2; clone_size: once; v_call: TRBV7-6; d_call: TRBD1; cdr3_aa: CASSSRTGYSYGYTF; cdr3_nt: TGTGCCAGCAGCTCACGGACAGGATACTCCTATGGCTACACCTTC
j_call: TRBJ1-2; clone_size: few; v_call: TRBV28; d_call: -; cdr3_aa: CASSLASGGRGYTF; cdr3_nt: TGTGCCAGCAGTTTAGCCTCGGGGGGCCGGGGCTACACCTTC
j_call: TRBJ1-1; clone_size: -; v_call: TRBV11-2; d_call: -; cdr3_aa: CASSWGGTEAFF; cdr3_nt: TGTGCCAGCAGCTGGGGGGGCACTGAAGCTTTCTTT
j_call: TRBJ2-3; clone_size: -; v_call: TRBV25-1; d_call: TRBD1; cdr3_aa: CASSEKGPGQGTTDTQYF; cdr3_nt: TGTGCCAGCAGTGAAAAAGGGCCAGGACAGGGGACCACAGATACGCAGTATTTT
j_call: TRBJ2-7; clone_size: -; v_call: TRBV18; d_call: -; cdr3_aa: CASSPDGQPYEQYF; cdr3_nt: TGTGCCAGCTCACCAGACGGACAGCCGTACGAGCAGTACTTC
j_call: TRBJ2-5; clone_size: -; v_call: TRBV2; d_call: TRBD2; cdr3_aa: CASSGGLAGKWETQYF; cdr3_nt: TGTGCCAGCAGTGGAGGACTAGCGGGGAAGTGGGAGACCCAGTACTTC
j_call: TRBJ2-5; clone_size: -; v_call: TRBV12-3/TRBV12-4; d_call: TRBD2; cdr3_aa: CASHGGLQETQYF; cdr3_nt: TGTGCCAGCCACGGGGGGTTACAAGAGACCCAGTACTTC
j_call: TRBJ1-6; clone_size: few; v_call: TRBV15; d_call: TRBD1; cdr3_aa: CATSGDRAGNSPLHF; cdr3_nt: TGTGCCACCAGCGGAGACAGGGCCGGGAATTCACCCCTCCACTTT
j_call: TRBJ1-2; clone_size: few; v_call: TRBV5-4; d_call: -; cdr3_aa: CASSLHQPGGYGYTF; cdr3_nt: TGTGCCAGCAGCTTGCATCAGCCTGGAGGCTATGGCTACACCTTC
j_call: TRBJ2-2; clone_size: -; v_call: TRBV11-2; d_call: -; cdr3_aa: CASSGATSAGELFF; cdr3_nt: TGTGCCAGCAGCGGAGCTACTTCGGCCGGGGAGCTGTTTTTT
j_call: TRBJ1-2; clone_size: once; v_call: TRBV28; d_call: -; cdr3_aa: CASSFLSAGAGGYTF; cdr3_nt: TGTGCCAGCAGTTTTCTCAGTGCGGGGGCGGGCGGCTACACCTTC
j_call: TRBJ2-3; clone_size: -; v_call: TRBV2; d_call: -; cdr3_aa: CASSPDRGGYTQYF; cdr3_nt: TGTGCCAGCAGTCCGGACCGGGGAGGTTATACGCAGTATTTT
j_call: TRBJ2-1; clone_size: few; v_call: TRBV6-2/TRBV6-3; d_call: TRBD1; cdr3_aa: CASSYSTRGSYEQFF; cdr3_nt: TGTGCCAGCAGTTACTCGACCAGGGGGAGCTATGAGCAGTTCTTC
j_call: TRBJ1-1; clone_size: -; v_call: TRBV3-1/TRBV3-2; d_call: -; cdr3_aa: CASSQRSGLWAFF; cdr3_nt: TGTGCCAGCAGCCAACGAAGCGGCTTGTGGGCTTTCTTT